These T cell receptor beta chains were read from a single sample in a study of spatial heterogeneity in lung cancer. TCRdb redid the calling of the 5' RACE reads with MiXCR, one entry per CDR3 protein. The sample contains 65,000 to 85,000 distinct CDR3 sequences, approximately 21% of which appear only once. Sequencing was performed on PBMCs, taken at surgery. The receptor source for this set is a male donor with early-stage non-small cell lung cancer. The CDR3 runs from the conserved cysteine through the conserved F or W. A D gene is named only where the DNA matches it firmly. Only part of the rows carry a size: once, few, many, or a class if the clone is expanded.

CDR3: CAWSTGDNTEAFF
DNA: TGTGCCTGGTCGACAGGGGATAACACTGAAGCTTTCTTT
V: TRBV30
size: many
J: TRBJ1-1
D: TRBD1

CDR3: CSLLDRASYEQYF
DNA: TGCAGTCTATTAGACAGGGCTTCCTACGAGCAGTACTTC
V: TRBV20-1
size: -
J: TRBJ2-7
D: TRBD1

CDR3: CASRPHENYGYTF
DNA: TGTGCCAGCAGACCTCACGAGAACTATGGCTACACCTTC
V: TRBV6-2/TRBV6-3
size: many
J: TRBJ1-2
D: -

CDR3: CASSRRGQSTDTQYF
DNA: TGCGCCAGCAGCCGAAGGGGGCAGAGCACAGATACGCAGTATTTT
V: TRBV5-1
size: -
J: TRBJ2-3
D: TRBD1

CDR3: CASSSGDTGELFF
DNA: TGTGCCAGTAGTTCTGGGGACACCGGGGAGCTGTTTTTT
V: TRBV19
size: few
J: TRBJ2-2
D: -

CDR3: CASSHSGEQFF
DNA: TGTGCCAGCAGCCATAGCGGGGAGCAGTTCTTC
V: TRBV11-2
size: -
J: TRBJ2-1
D: TRBD2

CDR3: CSARDPGGSPLHF
DNA: TGCAGTGCTAGGGACCCAGGGGGGTCACCCCTCCACTTT
V: TRBV20-1
size: -
J: TRBJ1-6
D: TRBD1

CDR3: CASSLQGEDEQYF
DNA: TGTGCCAGCAGTTTACAGGGGGAGGACGAGCAGTACTTC
V: TRBV6-2/TRBV6-3
size: once
J: TRBJ2-7
D: TRBD1

CDR3: CASRVRVNNYEQYF
DNA: TGTGCCAGCAGGGTACGGGTGAATAACTACGAGCAGTACTTC
V: TRBV6-6
size: few
J: TRBJ2-7
D: -

CDR3: CASSFRGSGRKGNIQYF
DNA: TGTGCCAGCAGTTTCCGGGGCAGCGGGAGGAAGGGAAACATTCAGTACTTC
V: TRBV28
size: -
J: TRBJ2-4
D: TRBD2

CDR3: CASSLAPGQGSDEQYF
DNA: TGTGCCAGCAGCTTAGCCCCGGGACAGGGTAGCGACGAGCAGTACTTC
V: TRBV7-2
size: many
J: TRBJ2-7
D: TRBD1

CDR3: CASSMQGSSISNTEAFF
DNA: TGTGCCAGTAGTATGCAGGGGTCGAGTATTTCTAACACTGAAGCTTTCTTT
V: TRBV19
size: few
J: TRBJ1-1
D: -

CDR3: CSARVFSSYNEQFF
DNA: TGCAGTGCTAGAGTTTTCAGCTCCTACAATGAGCAGTTCTTC
V: TRBV20-1
size: -
J: TRBJ2-1
D: -

CDR3: CASTKGWTGEEQYF
DNA: TGTGCCAGCACCAAGGGATGGACAGGGGAAGAGCAGTACTTC
V: TRBV12-3/TRBV12-4
size: many
J: TRBJ2-7
D: TRBD1

CDR3: CAISDSGGTYNEQFF
DNA: TGTGCCATCAGTGACAGCGGGGGGACGTACAATGAGCAGTTCTTC
V: TRBV10-3
size: -
J: TRBJ2-1
D: TRBD2

CDR3: CATSRRDRGYEQYF
DNA: TGTGCCACCAGCAGGCGGGACAGGGGCTACGAGCAGTACTTC
V: TRBV15
size: -
J: TRBJ2-7
D: TRBD1

CDR3: CASSIGGADTQYF
DNA: TGTGCCAGTAGTATAGGGGGGGCAGATACGCAGTATTTT
V: TRBV19
size: many
J: TRBJ2-3
D: -

CDR3: CASSLEGSSSYEQYF
DNA: TGTGCCAGCAGCTTAGAGGGGTCTAGCTCCTACGAGCAGTACTTC
V: TRBV7-2
size: few
J: TRBJ2-7
D: -

CDR3: CASSHRHDRGKYSNQPQHF
DNA: TGCGCCAGCAGTCACCGACATGACAGGGGGAAATATAGCAATCAGCCCCAGCATTTT
V: TRBV23-1
size: -
J: TRBJ1-5
D: TRBD1

CDR3: CASRYAEAEAFF
DNA: TGTGCCAGCAGGTACGCGGAAGCTGAAGCTTTCTTT
V: TRBV12-3/TRBV12-4
size: many
J: TRBJ1-1
D: -

CDR3: CASSVVKGGGTEAFF
DNA: TGTGCCAGCAGCGTAGTTAAAGGGGGAGGCACTGAAGCTTTCTTT
V: TRBV9
size: -
J: TRBJ1-1
D: -

CDR3: CASTDRAPLYNEQFF
DNA: TGTGCCAGCACCGACAGGGCCCCCCTCTACAATGAGCAGTTCTTC
V: TRBV28
size: few
J: TRBJ2-1
D: TRBD1

CDR3: CASSFFSGEKYNEQFF
DNA: TGTGCCAGCAGTTTTTTTAGCGGGGAAAAATACAATGAGCAGTTCTTC
V: TRBV28
size: few
J: TRBJ2-1
D: TRBD2

CDR3: CASIPADTDTQYF
DNA: TGTGCCAGTATTCCCGCGGACACAGATACGCAGTATTTT
V: TRBV19
size: few
J: TRBJ2-3
D: -

CDR3: CASSVDPRGKDNEQFF
DNA: TGTGCCAGCAGCGTAGATCCGCGTGGGAAAGACAATGAGCAGTTCTTC
V: TRBV9
size: -
J: TRBJ2-1
D: -

CDR3: CASGTVKAPMNTEAFF
DNA: TGTGCCAGCGGGACAGTTAAAGCTCCCATGAACACTGAAGCTTTCTTT
V: TRBV6-2/TRBV6-3
size: many
J: TRBJ1-1
D: TRBD1

CDR3: CASSQDLDSSNEQYF
DNA: TGCGCCAGCAGCCAAGATCTGGATAGCTCGAACGAGCAGTACTTC
V: TRBV4-3
size: few
J: TRBJ2-7
D: -

CDR3: CASSYSMVGDQPQHF
DNA: TGTGCCAGCAGTTACTCGATGGTTGGAGATCAGCCCCAGCATTTT
V: TRBV6-2/TRBV6-3
size: -
J: TRBJ1-5
D: -

CDR3: CASSQDRAWDSPLHF
DNA: TGTGCCAGCAGCCAAGACCGGGCCTGGGATTCACCCCTCCACTTT
V: TRBV3-1
size: many
J: TRBJ1-6
D: -

CDR3: CASSAGLWTQYF
DNA: TGTGCCAGCAGCGCGGGACTGTGGACCCAGTACTTC
V: TRBV7-9
size: few
J: TRBJ2-5
D: -

CDR3: CAIKGGAGSGELFF
DNA: TGTGCCATCAAAGGGGGCGCGGGCTCCGGGGAGCTGTTTTTT
V: TRBV10-3
size: few
J: TRBJ2-2
D: TRBD1

CDR3: CSARGLVNEQFF
DNA: TGCAGTGCTAGGGGGCTAGTCAATGAGCAGTTCTTC
V: TRBV20-1
size: -
J: TRBJ2-1
D: -

CDR3: CASSIQELNTEAFF
DNA: TGCGCCAGCAGCATACAAGAATTGAACACTGAAGCTTTCTTT
V: TRBV5-1
size: -
J: TRBJ1-1
D: -

CDR3: CASSFGQAGGYEQYF
DNA: TGTGCCAGCAGCTTCGGTCAAGCGGGCGGCTACGAGCAGTACTTC
V: TRBV5-4
size: many
J: TRBJ2-7
D: -

CDR3: CASSTGKGLAPYNEQYF
DNA: TGTGCCAGCAGTACTGGCAAGGGGCTAGCGCCCTACAATGAGCAGTACTTC
V: TRBV6-2/TRBV6-3
size: -
J: TRBJ2-7
D: -

CDR3: CASSQESGSSYNEQFF
DNA: TGTGCCAGCAGCCAAGAATCAGGGAGCTCCTACAATGAGCAGTTCTTC
V: TRBV3-1
size: -
J: TRBJ2-1
D: -

CDR3: CASSYLPGGTNEKLFF
DNA: TGTGCCAGCAGCTACCTACCAGGGGGGACTAATGAAAAACTGTTTTTT
V: TRBV2
size: -
J: TRBJ1-4
D: TRBD1

CDR3: CASSPTVGYGYTF
DNA: TGTGCCAGCAGCCCGACAGTAGGGTATGGCTACACCTTC
V: TRBV7-9
size: few
J: TRBJ1-2
D: -

CDR3: CASSLVAYPEAFF
DNA: TGTGCCAGCAGCTTAGTGGCCTACCCTGAAGCTTTCTTT
V: TRBV7-9
size: -
J: TRBJ1-1
D: -

CDR3: CASSLSGQGASYNEQFF
DNA: TGTGCCAGCAGCTTAAGTGGACAGGGGGCGTCCTACAATGAGCAGTTCTTC
V: TRBV7-2
size: -
J: TRBJ2-1
D: TRBD1

CDR3: CASSFSGSTDTQYF
DNA: TGTGCCAGCAGCTTTAGCGGGTCCACAGATACGCAGTATTTT
V: TRBV11-3
size: few
J: TRBJ2-3
D: TRBD2

CDR3: CASSLGLAGYNEQFF
DNA: TGTGCCAGCAGCTTAGGGCTAGCGGGGTACAATGAGCAGTTCTTC
V: TRBV7-9
size: many
J: TRBJ2-1
D: TRBD2

CDR3: CASSDDTNQPQHF
DNA: TGTGCCAGCAGTGATGACACCAATCAGCCCCAGCATTTT
V: TRBV2
size: few
J: TRBJ1-5
D: -

CDR3: CSAPDSGTDNEQFF
DNA: TGCAGTGCTCCGGATAGCGGGACCGACAATGAGCAGTTCTTC
V: TRBV20-1
size: few
J: TRBJ2-1
D: TRBD2

CDR3: CASSFGGISTYEQYF
DNA: TGTGCCAGCAGTTTCGGAGGGATTTCTACCTACGAGCAGTACTTC
V: TRBV12-3/TRBV12-4
size: -
J: TRBJ2-7
D: -

CDR3: CASSSLAGKNIQYF
DNA: TGTGCCAGCAGCTCACTAGCGGGAAAAAACATTCAGTACTTC
V: TRBV7-9
size: few
J: TRBJ2-4
D: TRBD2

CDR3: CASSRLIEEQYF
DNA: TGTGCCAGCAGTCGACTGATAGAAGAGCAGTACTTC
V: TRBV7-2
size: few
J: TRBJ2-7
D: -

CDR3: CASSRYPTGEQYF
DNA: TGTGCCAGCAGCCGTTACCCCACGGGCGAGCAGTACTTC
V: TRBV7-7
size: -
J: TRBJ2-7
D: -

CDR3: CASTESTSGGSLGEQFF
DNA: TGTGCCAGTACCGAGAGCACTAGCGGGGGGTCGTTAGGCGAGCAGTTCTTC
V: TRBV19
size: -
J: TRBJ2-1
D: TRBD2

CDR3: CASSPSTDTYEQYF
DNA: TGTGCCAGCAGTCCTTCGACAGATACCTACGAGCAGTACTTC
V: TRBV27
size: few
J: TRBJ2-7
D: -

CDR3: CASSIRGALGGNQPQHF
DNA: TGTGCCAGTAGTATCCGCGGGGCCCTGGGGGGCAATCAGCCCCAGCATTTT
V: TRBV19
size: few
J: TRBJ1-5
D: -

CDR3: CASSPSDRDGNEQYF
DNA: TGTGCCAGCAGCCCCTCGGACAGGGATGGTAACGAGCAGTACTTC
V: TRBV12-3/TRBV12-4
size: -
J: TRBJ2-7
D: TRBD1

CDR3: CAVSQGGGANVLTF
DNA: TGTGCCGTATCACAGGGCGGTGGGGCCAACGTCCTGACTTTC
V: TRBV10-3
size: many
J: TRBJ2-6
D: -

CDR3: CASSPPSGTADSGNTIYF
DNA: TGTGCCAGCAGCCCTCCCTCCGGGACAGCTGACTCTGGAAACACCATATATTTT
V: TRBV7-6
size: few
J: TRBJ1-3
D: TRBD1

CDR3: CASSLGQALGELFF
DNA: TGCGCCAGCAGCTTGGGACAGGCTCTCGGGGAGCTGTTTTTT
V: TRBV5-1
size: few
J: TRBJ2-2
D: -